These 25 T cell receptor beta chains originate from one sample sequenced in a study of shared clonotypes between healthy human individuals. Repertoires were generated with immunoSEQ multiplex PCR, while TCRdb's copy carries only in-frame clones and drops some. The sample has roughly 2.5 million clones; approximately 92% are singletons. The sample taken for sequencing was naive CD4+ T cells sorted from blood. Described subset: CD45RA+ positively selected. Every receptor here comes from a man between 18 and 35 years old in good health.

This sequence joins TRBV27 and TRBJ2-7; no reliable D call. V was clipped by 3 bases and J by 3 bases, with 12 bases between them. Germline V gives CDR1 MNHEY, CDR2 SMNVEV (reference sequence). This CDR3 contains 14 residues. The CDR3 nucleotides are TGTGCCAGCAGTTTGGGCGGAACTCACTACGAGCAGTACTTC. The encoded protein is CASSLGGTHYEQYF.

The chain carries TRBV25-1 and TRBJ2-4, with D perhaps TRBD1 (5 bases). Germline V CDR1 and CDR2: MGHDK, SYGVNS. The V and J ends lost 1 base and 1 base respectively, with 8 bases between them. The CDR3 loop spans 15 amino acids. The CDR3 spells CASSELTEAKNIQYF. CDR3 nucleotide sequence: TGTGCCAGCAGTGAATTGACAGAGGCCAAAAACATTCAGTACTTC.

The chain is built from TRBV7-8 and TRBJ2-3, with 7 nucleotides matching TRBD1. J was trimmed by 4 bases and V by 5 bases; bases with no gene match: 9. The CDR3 loop spans 15 amino acids. Germline V gives CDR1 SGHVS, CDR2 FQNEAQ. The CDR3 DNA is TGTGCCAGCAGCCCTAGACAGGGCGGGCCAGATACGCAGTATTTT. Amino acid sequence: CASSPRQGGPDTQYF.

The V call is TRBV6-5, the J call TRBJ1-1; D is unclear. Germline V lookup: CDR1 MNHEY, CDR2 SVGAGI. The CDR3 has 15 residues. Trimming left V 8 bases short and J 0 bases short, with 16 bases between. This chain's CDR3 is CASGQAMVLNTEAFF. The CDR3 bases are TGTGCCAGCGGCCAAGCGATGGTTTTGAACACTGAAGCTTTCTTT.

The chain links TRBV12-5 to TRBJ2-3; D is ambiguous. The CDR3 spans 15 residues. V dropped 1 base and J dropped 4 bases, with 12 bases sitting between them. In germline, CDR1 is LGHNT, CDR2 FRNRAP. CDR3 amino acids: CASGLAASRPDTQYF. CDR3 bases: TGTGCTAGTGGTTTGGCGGCGTCACGGCCAGATACGCAGTATTTT.

The genes are TRBV10-3 and TRBJ1-5, with D unresolved. V lost 0 bases, J lost 0 bases, and 9 bases lay in between. The CDR3 contains 16 residues. The germline CDR1 and CDR2 sequences are ENHRY and SYGVKD. The CDR3 nucleotides are TGTGCCATCAGTGAGTCGGCAGTTAATAGCAATCAGCCCCAGCATTTT. Protein product: CAISESAVNSNQPQHF.

As concerns this clone: The sample carries other DNA sequences with the same CDR3. The J gene is TRBJ1-1, the V gene TRBV6-5; no clear D gene. Trimming shortened V by 6 bases and J by 2 bases, and 7 bases separated the two germline ends. Germline loops: CDR1 MNHEY, CDR2 SVGAGI. The CDR3 loop spans 12 amino acids. CDR3 sequence (DNA): TGTGCCAGCAGCCGCACAAACACTGAAGCTTTCTTT. Translation gives CASSRTNTEAFF.

This chain joins TRBV5-6 and TRBJ2-3, with D maybe TRBD1 (8 bases). This CDR3 region has 16 residues. CDR1 SGHDT and CDR2 YYEEEE come from the germline V gene. The ends were cut back, 6 bases at V and 7 bases at J, with 24 bases in the middle. The CDR3 is CASTREAGGYVNTQYF. DNA of the CDR3: TGTGCCAGCACCCGGGAGGCAGGGGGCTATGTAAATACGCAGTATTTT.

The rearrangement links TRBV18 to TRBJ2-1; 8 nucleotides agree with TRBD1. The trim removed 5 bases at V and 8 bases at J, leaving 11 bases unmatched. The CDR3 is 15 amino acids. Germline loops: CDR1 KGHSH, CDR2 LQKENI. CDR3 sequence: CASSSRTGSGDEQFF. As DNA, the CDR3 is TGTGCCAGCTCATCAAGGACAGGGTCAGGCGATGAGCAGTTCTTC.

The chain links TRBV27 to TRBJ2-7; 7 bases match TRBD2. Trimming cost V 6 bases and J 5 bases; bases outside gene matches: 13. The CDR3 sequence is 15 residues long. Per the germline V gene, CDR1 is MNHEY and CDR2 is SMNVEV (reference sequence). CDR3 in amino acids: CASSRFFVGGNEQYF. DNA for the CDR3: TGTGCCAGCAGCCGATTCTTCGTGGGGGGGAACGAGCAGTACTTC.

The chain uses TRBV6-5 and TRBJ1-5, with TRBD1 as a possible D gene (6 bases). The V end lost 7 bases, the J end lost 4 bases, and 14 bases lay between the germline ends. Germline values: CDR1 MNHEY, CDR2 SVGAGI. The CDR3 totals 14 residues. The CDR3 region is CASKGGGKNQPQHF. CDR3 bases: TGTGCCAGCAAGGGGGGGGGAAAAAATCAGCCCCAGCATTTT.

As concerns this clone: This sample includes further DNA sequences coding for the same CDR3. The rearrangement joins TRBV18 to TRBJ2-7, with D unresolved. V was clipped by 6 bases and J by 0 bases, with 9 bases between them. The CDR3 covers 13 residues. Germline lookup yields CDR1 KGHSH and CDR2 LQKENI. The CDR3 coding sequence is TGTGCCAGCTCCCGGACGGGCTCCTACGAGCAGTACTTC. Translated: CASSRTGSYEQYF.

This clone has just one count. This rearrangement joins TRBV6-1 to TRBJ2-3; D is possibly TRBD1 or TRBD2 (5 bases each). Between the trimmed V and J ends, which lost 11 bases and 8 bases, there was a span of 26 bases. Germline V lookup: CDR1 MNHNS, CDR2 SASEGT. The CDR3 is 15 amino acids. The CDR3 nucleotides are TGTGCCGTCGCCCCGGCCGGGACCGGTATGGTTACGCAGTATTTT. Residues: CAVAPAGTGMVTQYF.

Worth noting for this clone: The sample contains more than one DNA sequence encoding this CDR3. The chain couples TRBV15 to TRBJ1-6; D call uncertain. Germline CDR1 and CDR2: LNHNV and YYDKDF (reference sequence). V was shortened by 0 bases and J by 5 bases, with 5 bases between the two germline ends. The CDR3 loop spans 14 amino acids. CDR3 sequence (DNA): TGTGCCACCAGCAGAGACCGGGATAATTCACCCCTCCACTTT. It translates to CATSRDRDNSPLHF.

The V and J genes are TRBV11-2 and TRBJ1-3, with D possibly being TRBD1 (6 bases). The CDR3 sequence is 16 residues long. The V gene's germline CDR1 is SGHAT and CDR2 FQNNGV. Trimming cost V 2 bases and J 2 bases, with 13 bases left between them. In DNA, the CDR3 is TGTGCCAGCAGCTTAATGGGACACCGAACTGGAAACACCATATATTTT. As protein: CASSLMGHRTGNTIYF.

The chain employs TRBV27 and TRBJ1-6; 8 nucleotides agree with TRBD1. The trim removed 3 bases at V and 7 bases at J, leaving 8 bases unmatched. The germline CDR1 and CDR2 sequences are MNHEY and SMNVEV (reference sequence). CDR3 length equals 16 residues. The CDR3 DNA reads TGTGCCAGCAGTTTTACAGCAGGGGGCTTAAATTCACCCCTCCACTTT. It yields the protein CASSFTAGGLNSPLHF.

J is TRBJ2-5 and V is TRBV5-4, with 8 bases lining up with TRBD2. From germline, CDR1 is SGHNT and CDR2 YYREEE (reference sequence). With V trimmed by 0 bases and J by 4 bases, 8 bases remained unmatched. The CDR3 is made up of 16 amino acids. The chain's CDR3 is CASSLGWRGARETQYF. In nucleotides, the CDR3 is TGTGCCAGCAGCTTGGGGTGGCGGGGGGCACGAGAGACCCAGTACTTC.

The V gene is TRBV2, the J gene TRBJ2-4; 8 bases align to TRBD1. Unmatched junction bases numbered 7, after V lost 0 bases and J lost 9 bases. Germline V gene lookup returns CDR1 SNHLY and CDR2 FYNNEI. The CDR3 covers 15 residues. Written as DNA, the CDR3 is TGTGCCAGCAGTGAAGCGGAGACAGGGGCTGCCATTCAGTACTTC. It translates to CASSEAETGAAIQYF.

The chain has TRBV28 and TRBJ1-2; 7 nucleotides match TRBD1. CDR3 length: 14 residues. Germline loops: CDR1 MDHEN, CDR2 SYDVKM. V dropped 7 bases and J dropped 4; count of bases not matched to a gene: 9. The CDR3: CASNPPGTAYGYTF. CDR3 DNA: TGTGCCAGCAACCCCCCCGGGACAGCCTATGGCTACACCTTC.

DNA of the CDR3: TGTGCCAGCAGCTTAGATCACCGGGCCCACTCGGAGCAGACTAACTATGGCTACACCTTC. It is translated as CASSLDHRAHSEQTNYGYTF. The genes are TRBV11-2 and TRBJ1-2; D not resolved. Germline V CDR1 and CDR2: SGHAT, FQNNGV. The CDR3 loop spans 20 amino acids. Between the trimmed V and J ends, which lost 0 bases and 0 bases, there was a span of 23 bases.

The chain carries TRBV6-5 and TRBJ2-3, with D tentatively TRBD2 (5 bases). V shed 2 bases and J shed 5 bases, with 17 bases lying between them. The CDR3 loop spans 16 amino acids. Germline V gene sequence: CDR1 MNHEY, CDR2 SVGAGI. In nucleotides, the CDR3 is TGTGCCAGCAGTTACCGTTTTTGGCTCGCGGGAGATACGCAGTATTTT. Protein sequence: CASSYRFWLAGDTQYF.

The V gene is TRBV2, the J gene TRBJ2-1; D call uncertain. The CDR3 contains 15 residues. Germline V CDR1 and CDR2: SNHLY, FYNNEI. The germline V and J ends were trimmed by 8 bases and 0 bases, with 14 bases remaining between them. CDR3 sequence (DNA): TGTGCCAGCGGGCTCCGACCTGCCTCCTACAATGAGCAGTTCTTC. It codes for CASGLRPASYNEQFF.

This chain connects TRBV27 to TRBJ2-3, with 13 bases matching TRBD2. The CDR3 has 19 residues. Germline loops: CDR1 MNHEY, CDR2 SMNVEV (reference sequence). J was trimmed by 1 base and V by 4 bases; bases with no gene match: 11. The CDR3 DNA sequence: TGTGCCAGCAGTTCGCGCCGTACTGGGACTAGCGGGGGCACAGATACGCAGTATTTT. Translation: CASSSRRTGTSGGTDTQYF.

The rearrangement joins TRBV5-1 to TRBJ1-5; D gene ambiguous. The CDR3 has 13 residues. The V gene lost 0 bases and the J gene lost 9 bases, with 10 bases spanning the gap. Per the germline V gene, CDR1 is SGHRS and CDR2 is YFSETQ. CDR3 residues: CASSLDGGRPQHF. The CDR3 nucleotides read TGCGCCAGCAGCTTGGATGGAGGGAGGCCCCAGCATTTT. Full variable domain (outside the CDR3, taken from reference TRBV5-1 and TRBJ1-5): KAGVTQTPRYLIKTRGQQVTLSCSPISGHRSVSWYQQTPGQGLQFLFEYFSETQRNKGNFPGRFSGRQFSNSRSEMNVSTLELGDSALYLCASSLDGGRPQHFGDGTRLSIL.

The chain has TRBV28 and TRBJ1-4; the match to TRBD1 covers 7 bases. Germline-derived CDR1 and CDR2 are MDHEN and SYDVKM. The CDR3 extends over 14 amino acids. After removal of 8 bases from V and 5 bases from J, the junction contained 8 bases not matched to a gene. The CDR3, as DNA: TGTGCCAGCTCTTTCGACAGGGTGAATGAAAAACTGTTTTTT. Translation: CASSFDRVNEKLFF.